The 14 T cell receptor beta chains listed next were all sequenced from one sample in a study of cytomegalovirus exposure and HLA in healthy donors. Only in-frame clones appear in the TCRdb table, and some are missing; sequencing was by immunoSEQ multiplex PCR. The sample yields 250,000 to 350,000 clones, 80% to 90% seen once. What was sequenced was PBMCs. These receptors all stem from a woman under 30 in good health and CMV-seronegative.

The gene calls are TRBV19 and TRBJ2-7; perhaps TRBD2 as D (5 bases). V lost 3 bases, J lost 7 bases, and 16 bases lay in between. CDR1 is LNHDA and CDR2 is SQIVND in the germline V gene (reference sequence). The CDR3 totals 14 residues. The CDR3 sequence is CASSMGSLGGEQYF. CDR3 coding DNA: TGTGCCAGTAGTATGGGGAGTTTAGGAGGAGAGCAGTACTTC.

This clone was picked up a small number of times. V usage is TRBV19 and J usage is TRBJ1-4; 7 positions match TRBD1. The length of the CDR3 is 14 residues. Germline loops: CDR1 LNHDA, CDR2 SQIVND (reference sequence). V lost 4 bases, J lost 4 bases, and 3 bases stayed unmatched. CDR3 nucleotide sequence: TGTGCCAGTAGTAACAGGGGCAGTAATGAAAAACTGTTTTTT. Protein: CASSNRGSNEKLFF. Combining the CDR3 with reference TRBV19 and TRBJ1-4 gives the whole variable domain DGGITQSPKYLFRKEGQNVTLSCEQNLNHDAMYWYRQDPGQGLRLIYYSQIVNDFQKGDIAEGYSVSREKKESFPLTVTSAQKNPTAFYLCASSNRGSNEKLFFGSGTQLSVL.

The rearrangement joins TRBV11-2 to TRBJ1-1; no clear D gene. Germline V gives CDR1 SGHAT, CDR2 FQNNGV. The CDR3 spans 15 residues. Trimming left V 3 bases short and J 4 bases short, with 15 bases between. CDR3 in DNA: TGTGCCAGCAGCTTGTCCTCTTTACAGAGCACTGAAGCTTTCTTT. It encodes CASSLSSLQSTEAFF.

The rearrangement joins TRBV9 to TRBJ1-4; D perhaps matches TRBD1 (5 bases). Germline CDR1 SGDLS, CDR2 YYNGEE. V was trimmed by 0 bases and J by 7 bases, leaving 10 bases between them. The CDR3 has 14 amino acids. The CDR3 DNA follows: TGTGCCAGCAGCGTAGGACAGTTTGGTGAAAAACTGTTTTTT. Residues: CASSVGQFGEKLFF.

The chain combines TRBV2 with TRBJ2-3; 8 bases line up with TRBD2. This CDR3 has 16 residues. The ends lost 4 bases at V and 0 bases at J; junction bases unmatched: 6. The germline CDR1 and CDR2 sequences are SNHLY and FYNNEI. The CDR3 bases are TGTGCCAGCAGTGGGGGTAGCGGGACTAGCACAGATACGCAGTATTTT. Its protein is CASSGGSGTSTDTQYF.

This clone was detected once. This sequence joins TRBV4-3 and TRBJ1-1, with D perhaps TRBD1 (5 bases). The CDR3 covers 16 residues. CDR1 is LGHNA and CDR2 is YSLEER in the germline V gene. V was trimmed by 4 bases and J by 4 bases, leaving 19 bases between them. The CDR3 is CASSPQDSGRGTEAFF. CDR3 DNA sequence: TGCGCCAGCAGCCCGCAGGACTCGGGGAGGGGCACTGAAGCTTTCTTT.

Points on this clone: Other DNA sequences in the same sample also yield this CDR3. The genes are TRBV14 and TRBJ2-5; D is possibly TRBD1 (6 bases). CDR1 and CDR2 (germline): SGHDN, FVKESK. V lost 6 bases, J lost 1 base, and 9 bases lay in between. The CDR3 has 13 residues. CDR3 DNA sequence: TGTGCCAGCAGTAGACAGGTCCAAGAGACCCAGTACTTC. This translates into CASSRQVQETQYF.

The CDR3 coding sequence is TGTGCCAGCAGTCCTCGGACTAGCGGGCAATTCTACGAGCAGTACTTC. It is translated as CASSPRTSGQFYEQYF. The genes are TRBV28 and TRBJ2-7; 11 nucleotides line up with TRBD2. V was pared by 5 bases and J by 3 bases, with 9 bases of the junction left unmatched. The CDR3 extends over 16 amino acids. Per the germline V gene, CDR1 is MDHEN and CDR2 is SYDVKM.

The chain joins TRBV28 to TRBJ2-7; 7 bases match TRBD1. The CDR3 runs 16 residues. Per the germline V gene, CDR1 is MDHEN and CDR2 is SYDVKM. The trim removed 5 bases at V and 1 base at J, leaving 11 bases unmatched. CDR3 nucleotides: TGTGCCAGCAGTGGGACGGGACAGCAGTTTTCCTACGAGCAGTACTTC. Residues: CASSGTGQQFSYEQYF. The variable domain in full, with the rest retrieved from reference TRBV28 and TRBJ2-7, is DVKVTQSSRYLVKRTGEKVFLECVQDMDHENMFWYRQDPGLGLRLIYFSYDVKMKEKGDIPEGYSVSREKKERFSLILESASTNQTSMYLCASSGTGQQFSYEQYFGPGTRLTVT.

On this clone itself: This sample includes further DNA sequences coding for the same CDR3. J is TRBJ2-7 and V is TRBV29-1, with D possibly TRBD1 on 6 matching bases. Germline values: CDR1 SQVTM, CDR2 ANQGSEA. The CDR3 covers 12 residues. V gave up 3 bases and J gave up 1 base, with 7 bases separating them. The CDR3 DNA follows: TGCAGCGTTGAGGGACAATCCTACGAGCAGTACTTC. Protein sequence: CSVEGQSYEQYF.

The rearrangement uses TRBV28 and TRBJ1-5; D not resolved. The CDR3 has 13 residues. Germline V gives CDR1 MDHEN, CDR2 SYDVKM. With 5 bases removed from V and 7 bases from J, the gap between germline ends came to 12 bases. CDR3 bases: TGTGCCAGCAGTGCGATAGCGGGGCAGCCCCAGCATTTT. Residues: CASSAIAGQPQHF.

The chain employs TRBV5-8 and TRBJ2-1, with D possibly matching TRBD2 (5 bases). The CDR3 is 17 amino acids. Germline V lookup: CDR1 SGHTS, CDR2 YDEGEE. The germline V and J ends were trimmed by 1 base and 0 bases, with 14 bases remaining between them. The CDR3 region is CASSLFLGESSYNEQFF. CDR3 sequence (DNA): TGTGCCAGCAGCTTGTTCCTTGGGGAGAGCTCCTACAATGAGCAGTTCTTC.

Note on this clone: The same CDR3 can be traced to other DNA sequences in this sample. The rearrangement links TRBV28 to TRBJ2-7; TRBD2 matches 7 bases. There are 11 residues in the CDR3. V gave up 9 bases and J gave up 3 bases; unmatched junction bases: 2. CDR1 is MDHEN and CDR2 is SYDVKM in the germline V gene. The CDR3 spells CASTGGYEQYF. The CDR3 region has the DNA TGTGCCAGTACGGGAGGCTACGAGCAGTACTTC. Full variable domain (missing parts from reference TRBV28 and TRBJ2-7): DVKVTQSSRYLVKRTGEKVFLECVQDMDHENMFWYRQDPGLGLRLIYFSYDVKMKEKGDIPEGYSVSREKKERFSLILESASTNQTSMYLCASTGGYEQYFGPGTRLTVT.

The rearrangement uses TRBV5-4 and TRBJ2-1, with TRBD2 matching over 10 bases. CDR3 length: 15 amino acids. Losses at the gene ends were 4 bases for V and 5 bases for J; bases not matched to a gene: 6. Germline lookup yields CDR1 SGHNT and CDR2 YYREEE (reference sequence). In DNA form, the CDR3 reads TGTGCCAGCAGCCCCCGCCTAGCGGGAGACAATGAGCAGTTCTTC. Its translation: CASSPRLAGDNEQFF. Looking up the rest from reference TRBV5-4 and TRBJ2-1 gives the full variable domain: ETGVTQSPTHLIKTRGQQVTLRCSSQSGHNTVSWYQQALGQGPQFIFQYYREEENGRGNFPPRFSGLQFPNYSSELNVNALELDDSALYLCASSPRLAGDNEQFFGPGTRLTVL.